A selection of T cell receptor beta chains follows, all from one sample in a study of regulatory T cells in long-lasting Graves disease. TCRdb re-called the multiplex PCR reads with MiXCR, one entry per CDR3 protein. This sample has 320,000 or so distinct CDR3 sequences, with about a sixth found just once. Sequences were derived from peripheral blood mononuclear cells (PBMCs), sampled at new diagnosis, from a patient treated with antithyroid drugs. These receptors came from a female donor with Graves disease. Both conserved end residues are part of each CDR3. The D gene is left open where the match is weak. Clone size is stated in some rows and not others, as once, few, many or a class when expanded.

abundance: -; v_gene: TRBV20-1; j_gene: TRBJ2-2; d_gene: -; CDR3aa: CSARFIRPDTNTGELFF; CDR3nt: TGCAGTGCTAGATTCATTAGGCCGGATACGAACACCGGGGAGCTGTTTTTT
abundance: -; v_gene: TRBV11-2; j_gene: TRBJ2-7; d_gene: -; CDR3aa: CASSPPTGNRYEQHF; CDR3nt: TGTGCCAGCAGCCCGCCCACAGGGAATCGCTACGAGCAGCACTTC
abundance: few; v_gene: TRBV6-2/TRBV6-3; j_gene: TRBJ1-1; d_gene: -; CDR3aa: CASTEGQGGNTEAFF; CDR3nt: TGTGCCAGCACCGAGGGACAAGGGGGGAACACTGAAGCTTTCTTT
abundance: -; v_gene: TRBV7-9; j_gene: TRBJ2-3; d_gene: TRBD1; CDR3aa: CASSAALQGSDTQYF; CDR3nt: TGTGCCAGCAGCGCCGCCTTACAGGGGTCAGATACGCAGTATTTT
abundance: many; v_gene: TRBV29-1; j_gene: TRBJ1-1; d_gene: -; CDR3aa: CSAEEGNTEAFF; CDR3nt: TGCAGCGCTGAGGAGGGCAACACTGAAGCTTTCTTT
abundance: many; v_gene: TRBV6-1; j_gene: TRBJ1-1; d_gene: TRBD1; CDR3aa: CASTDRDEAFF; CDR3nt: TGTGCCAGCACCGACAGGGACGAAGCTTTCTTT
abundance: many; v_gene: TRBV5-4; j_gene: TRBJ2-3; d_gene: -; CDR3aa: CASSEGPTKDTQYF; CDR3nt: TGTGCCAGCAGTGAGGGGCCCACGAAAGATACGCAGTATTTT
abundance: -; v_gene: TRBV2; j_gene: TRBJ1-4; d_gene: TRBD1; CDR3aa: CASSPGQGARATNEKLFF; CDR3nt: TGTGCCAGCTCACCGGGACAGGGGGCCCGCGCAACTAATGAAAAACTGTTTTTT
abundance: many; v_gene: TRBV20-1; j_gene: TRBJ2-3; d_gene: -; CDR3aa: CSARGQNNTDTQYF; CDR3nt: TGCAGTGCTAGAGGCCAAAACAACACAGATACGCAGTATTTT
abundance: few; v_gene: TRBV7-9; j_gene: TRBJ2-1; d_gene: TRBD2; CDR3aa: CASGTSYNEQFF; CDR3nt: TGTGCCAGCGGGACTAGCTACAATGAGCAGTTCTTC
abundance: many; v_gene: TRBV30; j_gene: TRBJ2-2; d_gene: -; CDR3aa: CAVGLTATGELFF; CDR3nt: TGTGCCGTCGGACTAACGGCAACCGGGGAGCTGTTTTTT
abundance: -; v_gene: TRBV10-3; j_gene: TRBJ2-1; d_gene: TRBD2; CDR3aa: CAISAGSGREPEQFF; CDR3nt: TGTGCCATCAGTGCGGGAAGCGGGAGAGAACCTGAGCAGTTCTTC
abundance: many; v_gene: TRBV7-9; j_gene: TRBJ2-3; d_gene: TRBD2; CDR3aa: CASGLASDTQYF; CDR3nt: TGTGCCAGTGGACTAGCGTCAGATACGCAGTATTTT
abundance: many; v_gene: TRBV12-3/TRBV12-4; j_gene: TRBJ2-1; d_gene: TRBD1; CDR3aa: CASSLGGQGAYNEQFF; CDR3nt: TGTGCCAGCAGTCTTGGGGGACAGGGGGCCTACAATGAGCAGTTCTTC
abundance: -; v_gene: TRBV28; j_gene: TRBJ1-5; d_gene: -; CDR3aa: CASSFLGDSNQPQHF; CDR3nt: TGTGCCAGCAGTTTCCTCGGGGATAGCAATCAGCCCCAGCATTTT
abundance: few; v_gene: TRBV7-3; j_gene: TRBJ2-3; d_gene: TRBD2; CDR3aa: CASSLSAGGTDTQYF; CDR3nt: TGTGCCAGCAGCTTATCAGCGGGAGGCACAGATACGCAGTATTTT
abundance: many; v_gene: TRBV28; j_gene: TRBJ2-7; d_gene: -; CDR3aa: CASSLPVPGGYEQYF; CDR3nt: TGTGCCAGCAGTTTGCCGGTCCCCGGGGGCTACGAGCAGTACTTC
abundance: few; v_gene: TRBV7-9; j_gene: TRBJ1-6; d_gene: -; CDR3aa: CASSVHGNSYNPPLHF; CDR3nt: TGTGCCAGCAGCGTGCACGGGAACTCCTATAATCCACCCCTCCACTTT
abundance: -; v_gene: TRBV9; j_gene: TRBJ2-4; d_gene: -; CDR3aa: CASSADWTKNIQYF; CDR3nt: TGTGCCAGCAGCGCCGATTGGACCAAAAACATTCAGTACTTC
abundance: many; v_gene: TRBV2; j_gene: TRBJ1-2; d_gene: -; CDR3aa: CASNRRGGYYGYTF; CDR3nt: TGTGCCAGCAACAGGAGGGGAGGCTACTATGGCTACACCTTC
abundance: many; v_gene: TRBV7-3; j_gene: TRBJ2-1; d_gene: TRBD1; CDR3aa: CASSLGTGRDEQFF; CDR3nt: TGTGCCAGCAGCTTAGGGACAGGGCGGGATGAGCAGTTCTTC
abundance: many; v_gene: TRBV7-2; j_gene: TRBJ2-5; d_gene: TRBD2; CDR3aa: CASSKLAGVRETQYF; CDR3nt: TGTGCCAGCAGCAAACTAGCGGGAGTCAGGGAGACCCAGTACTTC
abundance: many; v_gene: TRBV9; j_gene: TRBJ1-5; d_gene: -; CDR3aa: CASSVGVLDQPQHF; CDR3nt: TGTGCCAGCAGCGTAGGGGTCTTAGATCAGCCCCAGCATTTT
abundance: -; v_gene: TRBV5-1; j_gene: TRBJ2-1; d_gene: -; CDR3aa: CASSLGGLQCF; CDR3nt: TGCGCCAGCAGCTTGGGAGGTTTGCAGTGCTTC
abundance: few; v_gene: TRBV14; j_gene: TRBJ1-6; d_gene: -; CDR3aa: CASSQMDSYNSPPHF; CDR3nt: TGTGCCAGCAGCCAGATGGACAGCTATAATTCACCCCCCCACTTT